This T cell receptor beta chain was sequenced in a study of T cell repertoires in aging, cancer and after chemotherapy. At the level of the study: The full dataset contained approximately 9.6 million TCR reads. Overall study results and limits: Across the chemotherapy interval, each cancer cohort showed higher median generation probability, suggesting thymic rebound. Loss of evenness, beyond lost richness, contributed to age-related TCR diversity decline in cancer patients.

Of note for this clonotype: Its specificity is unknown.

A mixed TRB-A/B primer pool amplified rearranged TRB by multiplex touch-down PCR. TCRdb called the multiplex PCR reads again in MiXCR, with one record for every CDR3 protein. Here the sample spans a few thousand distinct CDR3 sequences, around 25% being singletons. The CDR3 sequence is 17 residues long. In germline, CDR1 is SGHDN, CDR2 FVKESK. V was cut by 5 bases and J by 4 bases, with 22 bases left in between. Peripheral blood genomic DNA, not sorted cells or RNA, was the template. The V call is TRBV14, the J call TRBJ2-3; a possible D gene is TRBD2 (6 bases). The sample consisted of blood. The clonotype comes from a human donor with a solid tumor. The CDR3: CASSDFLSGRNADTQYF. The CDR3 DNA reads as TGTGCCAGCAGCGACTTCCTCTCAGGGAGGAACGCAGATACGCAGTATTTT.